One and the same sample provided the 21 T cell receptor beta chains below, sequenced in a study of blood T cell repertoires in COVID-19. Profiled with immunoSEQ multiplex PCR; TCRdb holds only in-frame clones, not every one. The table has fewer than 120,000 clones, 75% to 80% seen once. Material for sequencing was peripheral blood. The receptors stem from a woman aged 80 or over with active or convalescent COVID-19.

In its sample, this clone was seen once. The chain is built from TRBV5-1 and TRBJ1-6; no definite D call. Germline CDR1 SGHRS, CDR2 YFSETQ. The V gene lost 0 bases and the J gene lost 0 bases, with 13 bases spanning the gap. This CDR3 comprises 18 residues. CDR3 in DNA: TGCGCCAGCAGCTTGGACGCGGTTTTCAGCTCCTATAATTCACCCCTCCACTTT. It codes for CASSLDAVFSSYNSPLHF.

V and J are TRBV4-2 and TRBJ2-7, with TRBD2 identical over 7 bases. In germline, CDR1 is LGHNA, CDR2 YNFKEQ. This CDR3 has 15 amino acids. Trimming at V came to 4 bases and at J to 4 bases, leaving 10 bases not matched to a gene. The CDR3 loop is CASSPGGGGFYEQYF. CDR3 sequence (DNA): TGTGCCAGCAGCCCAGGCGGGGGAGGGTTTTACGAGCAGTACTTC.

J is TRBJ2-2 and V is TRBV3-1 (or the pseudogene TRBV3-2); D may be TRBD2 (5 bases). From germline, CDR1 is LGHDT and CDR2 YNNKEL (reference sequence). V was shortened by 5 bases and J by 4 bases, with 11 bases between the two germline ends. The CDR3 is 14 amino acids. The DNA of the CDR3 is TGTGCCAGCAGCAGTACTAGGATCACCGGGGAGCTGTTTTTT. Protein sequence: CASSSTRITGELFF.

The genes are TRBV5-1 and TRBJ1-2, with a tentative D call TRBD1 (5 bases). In germline, CDR1 is SGHRS, CDR2 YFSETQ. V was clipped by 1 base and J by 4 bases, with 14 bases between them. The CDR3 consists of 15 residues. The DNA of the CDR3 is TGCGCCAGCAGCTTGATGGGGCCCACCCCCTATGGCTACACCTTC. Its protein product is CASSLMGPTPYGYTF.

The V and J genes are TRBV20-1 and TRBJ2-7, with TRBD2 matching over 7 bases. V trimming: 8 bases; J trimming: 5 bases; junction bases outside the gene matches: 3. Germline CDR1 DFQATT, CDR2 SNEGSKA (reference sequence). This CDR3 is 10 amino acids long. CDR3 in DNA: TGCAGTCCAAGCGGGAACGAGCAGTACTTC. Its protein is CSPSGNEQYF.

The CDR3 region has the DNA TGTGCCAGCAGCCAAGAGTCCAGCTCTGGAAACACCATATATTTT. Translated, it gives CASSQESSSGNTIYF. The gene calls are TRBV4-2 and TRBJ1-3, with D hard to call. Germline V lookup: CDR1 LGHNA, CDR2 YNFKEQ. The germline V and J ends were trimmed by 0 bases and 0 bases, with 6 bases remaining between them. The CDR3 runs 15 residues.

The V gene is TRBV7-9, the J gene TRBJ1-1, with TRBD1 matching 7 bases. This CDR3 is built from 14 residues. The ends lost 6 bases at V and 4 bases at J; junction bases unmatched: 8. CDR1 is SEHNR and CDR2 is FQNEAQ in the germline V gene (reference sequence). CDR3 amino acids: CASRYTGVSTEAFF. The CDR3 nucleotides read TGTGCCAGCAGGTATACAGGGGTCAGCACTGAAGCTTTCTTT.

J is TRBJ2-2 and V is TRBV15, with TRBD2 as a possible D gene (7 bases). Between the trimmed V and J ends, which lost 0 bases and 4 bases, there was a span of 15 bases. The CDR3 runs to 17 residues. Germline CDR1 reads LNHNV; CDR2 reads YYDKDF (reference sequence). DNA of the CDR3: TGTGCCACCAGCAGAGATCTTGGGGGGGCGAGCACCGGGGAGCTGTTTTTT. This codes for CATSRDLGGASTGELFF.

The chain carries TRBV11-2 and TRBJ2-1, with D perhaps matching TRBD1 (5 bases). The V end lost 3 bases, the J end lost 6 bases, and 9 bases lay between the germline ends. The germline V gene has CDR1 SGHAT and CDR2 FQNNGV. CDR3 length: 13 residues. Here the CDR3 reads CASSFGTGNEQFF. The CDR3 nucleotides are TGTGCCAGCAGCTTCGGTACAGGCAATGAGCAGTTCTTC. The variable domain in full, with the rest retrieved from reference TRBV11-2 and TRBJ2-1, is EAGVAQSPRYKIIEKRQSVAFWCNPISGHATLYWYQQILGQGPKLLIQFQNNGVVDDSQLPKDRFSAERLKGVDSTLKIQPAKLEDSAVYLCASSFGTGNEQFFGPGTRLTVL.

The chain carries TRBV4-2 and TRBJ2-1; 7 bases are shared with TRBD2. V shed 4 bases and J 7 bases; nucleotides not matched to a gene: 7. The CDR3 has 14 residues. Germline CDR1 LGHNA, CDR2 YNFKEQ. The CDR3 nucleotides are TGTGCCAGCAGCCGTTGGGAGGGAGCGAATGAGCAGTTCTTC. It translates to CASSRWEGANEQFF.

This chain links TRBV7-2 with TRBJ2-5, with 8 bases lining up with TRBD1. The CDR3 consists of 16 residues. With V trimmed by 6 bases and J by 3 bases, 12 bases remained unmatched. In germline, CDR1 is SGHTA, CDR2 FQGNSA. CDR3 bases: TGTGCCAGCAGGCCAAACGACAGGGGACAGAAAGAGACCCAGTACTTC. This sequence encodes CASRPNDRGQKETQYF. Complete variable domain (other parts from reference TRBV7-2 and TRBJ2-5): GAGVSQSPSNKVTEKGKDVELRCDPISGHTALYWYRQSLGQGLEFLIYFQGNSAPDKSGLPSDRFSAERTGGSVSTLTIQRTQQEDSAVYLCASRPNDRGQKETQYFGPGTRLLVL.

This clone appeared once. The chain recombines TRBV5-1 with TRBJ1-1; D possibly corresponds to TRBD1 (5 bases). Per germline, CDR1 SGHRS and CDR2 YFSETQ. Trimming cost V 1 base and J 1 base, with 8 bases left between them. This CDR3 is 14 amino acids long. The CDR3 spells CASSLYQGNTEAFF. DNA of the CDR3: TGCGCCAGCAGCTTGTATCAGGGGAACACTGAAGCTTTCTTT.

The chain is built from TRBV7-2 and TRBJ2-7; the D is unclear. The germline V and J ends were trimmed by 5 bases and 0 bases, with 8 bases remaining between them. The CDR3 sequence is 13 residues long. The germline V gene has CDR1 SGHTA and CDR2 FQGNSA. In nucleotides, the CDR3 is TGTGCCAGCAGCCGGTGGAGCTCCTACGAGCAGTACTTC. Translating gives CASSRWSSYEQYF.

The chain recombines TRBV30 with TRBJ1-1, with no clear D. With 3 bases removed from V and 0 bases from J, the gap between germline ends came to 8 bases. The CDR3 loop spans 13 amino acids. The germline V gene encodes CDR1 GTSNPN and CDR2 SVGIG (reference sequence). The chain's CDR3 is CAWSRTLNTEAFF. The CDR3 DNA is TGTGCCTGGAGCAGAACCTTGAACACTGAAGCTTTCTTT.

The V gene is TRBV19, the J gene TRBJ2-1, with 9 bases aligning to TRBD2. The CDR3 length is 16 residues. V lost 5 bases to trimming and J lost 4 bases; unmatched junction nucleotides: 9. The V gene's germline CDR1 is LNHDA and CDR2 SQIVND (reference sequence). CDR3 region: CASSSMREGVYNEQFF. DNA of the CDR3: TGTGCCAGTAGTTCGATGCGGGAGGGGGTTTACAATGAGCAGTTCTTC.

This chain joins TRBV11-2 and TRBJ1-3; D perhaps matches TRBD1 (6 bases). The CDR3 extends over 15 amino acids. Germline V lookup: CDR1 SGHAT, CDR2 FQNNGV. Trimming stripped 2 bases from V and 2 bases from J, with 10 bases between. The CDR3 sequence: CASSLHRTAGNTIYF. The DNA for the CDR3 is TGTGCCAGCAGCTTACATCGGACAGCTGGAAACACCATATATTTT.

V usage is TRBV7-2 and J usage is TRBJ2-1; 10 bases agree with TRBD2. J was trimmed by 10 bases and V by 3 bases; bases with no gene match: 3. The CDR3 runs 13 residues. The germline CDR1 and CDR2 sequences are SGHTA and FQGNSA. The chain's CDR3 is CASSLGLAPEQFF. The CDR3 nucleotides read TGTGCCAGCAGCTTGGGACTAGCGCCCGAGCAGTTCTTC.

The CDR3 loop reads CASSPSGQGAGGNTIYF. The CDR3 bases are TGCGCCAGCAGCCCCTCGGGACAGGGGGCTGGCGGAAACACCATATATTTT. The chain recombines TRBV5-1 with TRBJ1-3; 12 positions match TRBD1. The CDR3 consists of 17 residues. Losses at the gene ends were 4 bases for V and 4 bases for J; bases not matched to a gene: 9. Germline CDR1 is SGHRS and CDR2 is YFSETQ.

Only a few counts were recorded for this clone. The chain recombines TRBV15 with TRBJ1-1; D possibly corresponds to TRBD1 (6 bases). The CDR3 has 14 residues. Trimming shortened V by 6 bases and J by 0 bases, and 11 bases separated the two germline ends. Germline V CDR1 and CDR2: LNHNV, YYDKDF (reference sequence). The CDR3: CATRWTAMNTEAFF. The CDR3 DNA reads TGTGCCACCAGATGGACAGCCATGAACACTGAAGCTTTCTTT.

There are a few counts of this clone. The chain's CDR3 is CASSPVRSTDTQYF. The CDR3 nucleotides are TGTGCCAGCAGCCCTGTGAGGAGCACAGATACGCAGTATTTT. V is TRBV28 and J is TRBJ2-3, with D hard to call. The CDR3 loop spans 14 amino acids. V dropped 6 bases and J dropped 0 bases, with 10 bases sitting between them. CDR1 is MDHEN, CDR2 SYDVKM, per germline.

This chain uses TRBV5-1 with TRBJ1-1; D not certain. The CDR3 has 15 amino acids. V shed 1 base and J shed 2 bases, with 12 bases lying between them. Per germline, CDR1 SGHRS and CDR2 YFSETQ. The CDR3 DNA sequence: TGCGCCAGCAGCTTGCTCACAGCATCCAACACTGAAGCTTTCTTT. Its translation is CASSLLTASNTEAFF.